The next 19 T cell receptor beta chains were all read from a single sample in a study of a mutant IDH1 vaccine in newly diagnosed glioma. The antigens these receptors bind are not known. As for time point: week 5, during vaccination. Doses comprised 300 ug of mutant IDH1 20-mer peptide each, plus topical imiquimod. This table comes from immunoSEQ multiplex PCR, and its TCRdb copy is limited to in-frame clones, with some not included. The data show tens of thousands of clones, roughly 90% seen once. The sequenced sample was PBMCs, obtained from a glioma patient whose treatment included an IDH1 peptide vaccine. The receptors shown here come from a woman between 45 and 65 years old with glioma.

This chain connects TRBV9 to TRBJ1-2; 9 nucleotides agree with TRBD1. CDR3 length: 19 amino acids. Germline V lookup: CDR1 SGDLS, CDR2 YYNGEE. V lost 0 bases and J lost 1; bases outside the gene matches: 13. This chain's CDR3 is CASSVARDRARGHNYGYTF. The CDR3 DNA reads TGTGCCAGCAGCGTAGCCCGGGACAGGGCCCGAGGGCATAACTATGGCTACACCTTC.

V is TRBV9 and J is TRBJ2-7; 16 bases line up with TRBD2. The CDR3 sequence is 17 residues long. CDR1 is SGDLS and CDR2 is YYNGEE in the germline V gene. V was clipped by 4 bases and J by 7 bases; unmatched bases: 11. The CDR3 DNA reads TGTGCCAGCAGCCCCGGGACTAGCGGGAGGGTTGTTGAAGAGCAGTACTTC. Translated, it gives CASSPGTSGRVVEEQYF.

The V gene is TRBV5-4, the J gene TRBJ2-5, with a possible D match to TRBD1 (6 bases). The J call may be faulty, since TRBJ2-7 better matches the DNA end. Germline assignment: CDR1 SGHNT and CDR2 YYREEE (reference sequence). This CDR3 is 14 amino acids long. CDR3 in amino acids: CASSLTGSSYEQYF. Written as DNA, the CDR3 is TGTGCCAGCAGCTTGACAGGGAGCTCCTACGAGCAGTACTTC.

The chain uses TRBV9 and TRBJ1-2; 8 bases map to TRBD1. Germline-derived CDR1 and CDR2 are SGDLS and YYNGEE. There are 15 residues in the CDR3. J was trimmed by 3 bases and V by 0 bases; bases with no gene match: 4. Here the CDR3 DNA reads TGTGCCAGCAGCGTAGGGGACAGGTTAGACTATGGCTACACCTTC. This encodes CASSVGDRLDYGYTF.

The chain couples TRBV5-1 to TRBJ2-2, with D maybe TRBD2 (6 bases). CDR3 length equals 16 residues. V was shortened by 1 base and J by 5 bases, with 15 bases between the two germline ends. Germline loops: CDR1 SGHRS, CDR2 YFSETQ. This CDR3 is CASSLMEGVETGELFF. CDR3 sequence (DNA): TGCGCCAGCAGCTTGATGGAGGGAGTAGAAACCGGGGAGCTGTTTTTT. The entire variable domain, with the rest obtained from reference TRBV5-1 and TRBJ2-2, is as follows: KAGVTQTPRYLIKTRGQQVTLSCSPISGHRSVSWYQQTPGQGLQFLFEYFSETQRNKGNFPGRFSGRQFSNSRSEMNVSTLELGDSALYLCASSLMEGVETGELFFGEGSRLTVL.

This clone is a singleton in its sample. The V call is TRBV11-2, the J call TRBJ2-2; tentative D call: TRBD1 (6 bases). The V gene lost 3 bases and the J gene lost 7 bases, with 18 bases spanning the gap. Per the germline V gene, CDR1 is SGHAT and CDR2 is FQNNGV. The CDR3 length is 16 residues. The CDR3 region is CASSFRDKRGGGELFF. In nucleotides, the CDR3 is TGTGCCAGCAGCTTCCGGGACAAAAGAGGAGGCGGGGAGCTGTTTTTT. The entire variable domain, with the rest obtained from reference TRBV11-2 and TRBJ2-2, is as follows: EAGVAQSPRYKIIEKRQSVAFWCNPISGHATLYWYQQILGQGPKLLIQFQNNGVVDDSQLPKDRFSAERLKGVDSTLKIQPAKLEDSAVYLCASSFRDKRGGGELFFGEGSRLTVL.

CDR3 region: CASSLRTGQETQYF. DNA of the CDR3: TGTGCCAGCAGCCTCAGGACAGGGCAAGAGACCCAGTACTTC. The gene calls are TRBV7-2 and TRBJ2-5; 8 positions agree with TRBD1. The CDR3 sequence is 14 residues long. Per the germline V gene, CDR1 is SGHTA and CDR2 is FQGNSA. V lost 5 bases to trimming and J lost 2 bases; unmatched junction nucleotides: 4.

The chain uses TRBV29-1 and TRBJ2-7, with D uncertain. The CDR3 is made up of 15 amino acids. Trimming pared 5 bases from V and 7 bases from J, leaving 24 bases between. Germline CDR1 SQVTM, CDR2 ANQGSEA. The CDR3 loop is CSVSSSSSAPWEQYF. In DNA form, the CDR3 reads TGCAGCGTTTCGTCGAGTTCGAGCGCGCCATGGGAGCAGTACTTC.

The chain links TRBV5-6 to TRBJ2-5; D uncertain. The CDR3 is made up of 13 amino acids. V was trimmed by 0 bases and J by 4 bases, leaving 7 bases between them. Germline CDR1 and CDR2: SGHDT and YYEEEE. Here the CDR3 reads CASSLDRRETQYF. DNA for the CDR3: TGTGCCAGCAGCTTGGACAGACGAGAGACCCAGTACTTC.

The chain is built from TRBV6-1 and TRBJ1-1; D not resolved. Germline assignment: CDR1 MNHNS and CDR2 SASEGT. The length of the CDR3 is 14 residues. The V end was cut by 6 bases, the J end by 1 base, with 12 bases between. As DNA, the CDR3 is TGTGCCAGCAGCAAACTGGACGGGAACACTGAAGCTTTCTTT. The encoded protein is CASSKLDGNTEAFF.

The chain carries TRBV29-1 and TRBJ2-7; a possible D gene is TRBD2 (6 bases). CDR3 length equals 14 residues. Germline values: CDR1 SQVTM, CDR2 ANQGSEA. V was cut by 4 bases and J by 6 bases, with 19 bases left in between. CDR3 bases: TGCAGCGTTGGGACTGGCGGGAACCGAGTCGAGCAGTACTTC. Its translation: CSVGTGGNRVEQYF.

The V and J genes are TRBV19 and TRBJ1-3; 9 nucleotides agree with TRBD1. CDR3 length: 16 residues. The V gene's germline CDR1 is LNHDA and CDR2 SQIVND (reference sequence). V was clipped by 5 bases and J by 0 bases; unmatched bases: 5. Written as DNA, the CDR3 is TGTGCCAGTAGTTTCGACAGGGGGGCCTCTGGAAACACCATATATTTT. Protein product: CASSFDRGASGNTIYF.

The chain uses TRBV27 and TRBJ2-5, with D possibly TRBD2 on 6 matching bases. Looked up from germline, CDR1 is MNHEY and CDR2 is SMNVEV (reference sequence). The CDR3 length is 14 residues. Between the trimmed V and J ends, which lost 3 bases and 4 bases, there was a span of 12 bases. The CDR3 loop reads CASSLVGSGETQYF. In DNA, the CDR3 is TGTGCCAGCAGTTTGGTCGGGAGTGGAGAGACCCAGTACTTC.

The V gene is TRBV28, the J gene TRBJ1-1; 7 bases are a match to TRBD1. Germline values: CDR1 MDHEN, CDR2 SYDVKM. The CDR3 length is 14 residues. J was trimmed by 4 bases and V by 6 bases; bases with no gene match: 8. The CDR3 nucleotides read TGTGCCAGCAGCCTTACAGGGGATCTCACTGAAGCTTTCTTT. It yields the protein CASSLTGDLTEAFF.

The CDR3 bases are TGTGCCACCAGCAGAGATGGCTGGAACACTGAAGCTTTCTTT. Its translation is CATSRDGWNTEAFF. This rearrangement joins TRBV15 to TRBJ1-1; D remains unclear. Germline V gives CDR1 LNHNV, CDR2 YYDKDF (reference sequence). This CDR3 spans 14 amino acids. V was trimmed by 0 bases and J by 1 base, leaving 6 bases between them. The full variable domain, its missing parts supplied by reference TRBV15 and TRBJ1-1, is DAMVIQNPRYQVTQFGKPVTLSCSQTLNHNVMYWYQQKSSQAPKLLFHYYDKDFNNEADTPDNFQSRRPNTSFCFLDIRSPGLGDTAMYLCATSRDGWNTEAFFGQGTRLTVV.

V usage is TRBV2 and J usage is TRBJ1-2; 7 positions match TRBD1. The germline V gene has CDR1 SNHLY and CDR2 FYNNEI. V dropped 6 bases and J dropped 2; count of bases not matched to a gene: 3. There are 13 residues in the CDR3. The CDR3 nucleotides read TGTGCCAGCAGGAGGGACAGCAACTATGGCTACACCTTC. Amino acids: CASRRDSNYGYTF.

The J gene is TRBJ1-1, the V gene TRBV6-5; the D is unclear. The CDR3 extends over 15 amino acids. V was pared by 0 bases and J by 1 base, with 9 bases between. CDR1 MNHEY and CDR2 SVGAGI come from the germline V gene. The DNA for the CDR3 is TGTGCCAGCAGTTACTCGAGTCGGAAGAACACTGAAGCTTTCTTT. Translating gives CASSYSSRKNTEAFF.

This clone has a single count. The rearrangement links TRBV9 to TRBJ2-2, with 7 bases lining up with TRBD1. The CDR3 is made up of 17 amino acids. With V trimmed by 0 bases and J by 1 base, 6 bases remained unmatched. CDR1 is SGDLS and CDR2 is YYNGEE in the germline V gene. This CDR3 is CASSVGSGTVNTGELFF. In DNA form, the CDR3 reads TGTGCCAGCAGCGTAGGGTCCGGGACAGTGAACACCGGGGAGCTGTTTTTT.

CDR3 amino acids: CAWSRTGGYEQYF. The CDR3 DNA follows: TGTGCCTGGAGCAGGACAGGGGGCTACGAGCAGTACTTC. The V gene is TRBV30, the J gene TRBJ2-7; TRBD1 agrees at 10 bases. Germline assignment: CDR1 GTSNPN and CDR2 SVGIG (reference sequence). The CDR3 has 13 residues. The V segment lost 3 bases and the J segment 3 bases; nucleotides outside the gene matches: 2.